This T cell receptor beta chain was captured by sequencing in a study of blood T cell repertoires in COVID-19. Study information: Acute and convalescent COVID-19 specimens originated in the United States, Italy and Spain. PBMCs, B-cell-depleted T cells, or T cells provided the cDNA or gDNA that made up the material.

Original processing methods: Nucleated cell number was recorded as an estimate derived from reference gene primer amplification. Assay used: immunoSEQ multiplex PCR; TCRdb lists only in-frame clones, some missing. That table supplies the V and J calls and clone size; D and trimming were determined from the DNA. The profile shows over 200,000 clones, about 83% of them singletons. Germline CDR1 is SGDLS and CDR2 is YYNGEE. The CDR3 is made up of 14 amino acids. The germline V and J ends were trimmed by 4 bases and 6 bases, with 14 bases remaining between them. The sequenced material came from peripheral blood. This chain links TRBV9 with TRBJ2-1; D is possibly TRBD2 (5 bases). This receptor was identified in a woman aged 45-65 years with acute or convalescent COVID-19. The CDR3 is CASSPLAGGNEQFF. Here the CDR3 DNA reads TGTGCCAGCAGCCCCCTGGCAGGAGGCAATGAGCAGTTCTTC.